This T cell receptor (beta chain) was identified during a study of T cell changes during pregnancy in multiple sclerosis. Profiled with immunoSEQ multiplex PCR; TCRdb holds only in-frame clones, not every one. In the table there are some 50,000 clones, approximately 95% of which are singletons. Trimming removed 5 bases from V and 8 bases from J, with 39 bases in between. Germline assignment: CDR1 SGHRS and CDR2 YFSETQ. The CDR3 consists of 21 residues. The V and J genes are TRBV5-1 and TRBJ2-3, with D possibly TRBD2 on 13 matching bases. The sequences come from CD8+ T cells from peripheral blood mononuclear cells, collected in the first trimester of pregnancy. The receptor was isolated from a female donor with multiple sclerosis, enrolled in a pregnancy study. The CDR3 loop is CASRPGTGGSRTSGRAGTQYF. CDR3 in DNA: TGCGCCAGCAGGCCCGGGACAGGGGGCTCCCGGACTAGCGGGAGAGCGGGTACGCAGTATTTT.